This T cell receptor beta chain was found in a study of T cell responses to AZD1222 COVID-19 vaccine. For the study at large: Pooling covered second doses at about 4 or about 12 weeks.

A word on this clone: Its antigen is unknown.

Here immunoSEQ multiplex PCR was the method, and the copy in TCRdb shows in-frame clones only, minus some. Among around 150,000 clones listed, under 95% were seen once. The CDR3 totals 22 residues. CDR1 is LGHNA, CDR2 YSLEER, per germline. V lost 0 bases to trimming and J lost 2 bases; unmatched junction nucleotides: 17. Study observations and caveats: In all cases, repertoires were sampled only after the peak T cell response. Elevations in Spike-specific TCR breadth and depth followed administration of two AZD1222 doses.

Sequencing used peripheral blood, obtained on day 0 of AZD1222 vaccination. This clonotype originated in an adult in good health. The chain links TRBV4-3 to TRBJ2-1; 12 positions agree with TRBD2. The CDR3 region is CASSQDSPSSGRVPAPYNEQFF. The CDR3, as DNA: TGCGCCAGCAGCCAAGATTCCCCCTCTAGCGGGAGGGTCCCGGCGCCCTACAATGAGCAGTTCTTC.